This T cell receptor beta chain was sequenced in a study of blood T cell repertoires in COVID-19. Turning to the study itself: COVID-19 samples collected from the United States, Italy and Spain covered acute and convalescent phases.

Germline values: CDR1 LGHDT, CDR2 YNNKEL (reference sequence). CDR3 length equals 13 residues. The ends lost 6 bases at V and 5 bases at J; junction bases unmatched: 4. In the study's own analysis: Quantification of nucleated cells was approximated via reference gene primer amplification. The data were produced by immunoSEQ multiplex PCR, yet TCRdb's version contains in-frame clones alone and is incomplete. V and J calls and clone size are as listed in that table; D and trimming were resolved from the DNA. The table shows approximately 100,000 clones, with approximately 84% occurring only once. Source material: peripheral blood. This sequence was found in a woman aged 55-75 years with acute or convalescent COVID-19. V and J are TRBV3-1 (or the pseudogene TRBV3-2) and TRBJ2-5; 9 bases are shared with TRBD1. The CDR3 is CASRKTGGETQYF. The CDR3 bases are TGTGCCAGCAGAAAGACAGGGGGTGAGACCCAGTACTTC.